The 19 T cell receptor beta chains in this list originate from one sample, sequenced in a study of technical replicates of blood from a handful of donors (dated by TCRdb to the late 2010s). The library relied on the immunoSEQ multiplex PCR assay. The immuneACCESS repertoire file appears here via TCRdb, limited to in-frame rearrangements. These files lack a portion of the clones; in checked studies, under half of the deficit traces to unresolved V genes, and the cause of the others is not known. Recorded for this sample are about 79,000 clones; about 90% of them occurred a single time. The ten largest clones capture about 0.4% of the sample. The specimen was T cells isolated from PBMCs. The receptors here all came from a human donor in good health. Some clones in this sample may be carry-over from other donors' samples.

This chain uses TRBV27 with TRBJ2-3; 8 bases line up with TRBD1. With V trimmed by 2 bases and J by 7 bases, 5 bases remained unmatched. The CDR3 extends over 14 amino acids. Germline CDR1 reads MNHEY; CDR2 reads SMNVEV (reference sequence). In DNA, the CDR3 is TGTGCCAGCAGTTTAGCAGGGGGCAGGTATACGCAGTATTTT. This translates into CASSLAGGRYTQYF.

In its sample, this clone was seen a few times. The V gene is TRBV2, the J gene TRBJ2-7; 7 bases agree with TRBD1. J was trimmed by 6 bases and V by 11 bases; bases with no gene match: 16. The CDR3 spans 14 residues. Germline V lookup: CDR1 SNHLY, CDR2 FYNNEI. CDR3 loop: CAAQGVQRNGEQYF. CDR3 coding DNA: TGTGCCGCGCAGGGGGTACAGCGGAACGGCGAGCAGTACTTC.

In nucleotides, the CDR3 is TGTGCCAGCGAGGGTCAGGGGCTATGGGGAAACACCATATATTTT. It yields the protein CASEGQGLWGNTIYF. The genes are TRBV28 and TRBJ1-3; D is possibly TRBD1 (6 bases). The CDR3 loop spans 15 amino acids. In germline, CDR1 is MDHEN, CDR2 SYDVKM. Between the trimmed V and J ends, which lost 8 bases and 4 bases, there was a span of 18 bases.

This clone occurred once. The chain is built from TRBV28 and TRBJ1-1; D is ambiguous. The ends were cut back, 2 bases at V and 1 base at J, with 14 bases in the middle. This CDR3 is 16 amino acids long. The germline CDR1 and CDR2 sequences are MDHEN and SYDVKM. CDR3: CASSLRFSAQNTEAFF. DNA for the CDR3: TGTGCCAGCAGTTTAAGGTTTTCAGCGCAGAACACTGAAGCTTTCTTT. Combining the CDR3 with reference TRBV28 and TRBJ1-1 gives the whole variable domain DVKVTQSSRYLVKRTGEKVFLECVQDMDHENMFWYRQDPGLGLRLIYFSYDVKMKEKGDIPEGYSVSREKKERFSLILESASTNQTSMYLCASSLRFSAQNTEAFFGQGTRLTVV.

The chain is built from TRBV19 and TRBJ2-1; TRBD2 is a possible D gene (6 bases). Deletions cut 4 bases from V and 0 bases from J, with 16 bases between. Germline V gene sequence: CDR1 LNHDA, CDR2 SQIVND (reference sequence). This CDR3 contains 17 residues. The CDR3 region has the DNA TGTGCCAGTAGTACACCCACGGGGGTTAGCTCCTACAATGAGCAGTTCTTC. Protein sequence: CASSTPTGVSSYNEQFF.

This rearrangement joins TRBV28 to TRBJ1-1, with 10 bases lining up with TRBD1. Germline lookup yields CDR1 MDHEN and CDR2 SYDVKM. This CDR3 region has 17 residues. J lost 0 bases, V lost 4 bases, and 8 bases had no gene match. CDR3 protein: CASSSPGQGFLNTEAFF. The CDR3 DNA reads as TGTGCCAGCAGTTCCCCGGGACAGGGGTTCCTGAACACTGAAGCTTTCTTT.

The chain couples TRBV6-6 to TRBJ1-5; TRBD1 matches at 7 bases. The J segment lost 4 bases and the V segment lost 1 base, leaving 1 base of the junction unmatched. This CDR3 comprises 14 residues. CDR1 MNHNY and CDR2 SVGAGI come from the germline V gene (reference sequence). The chain's CDR3 is CASSYWDSNQPQHF. CDR3 nucleotide sequence: TGTGCCAGCAGTTACTGGGACAGTAATCAGCCCCAGCATTTT.

The chain combines TRBV2 with TRBJ2-7, with 8 positions matching TRBD1. Germline values: CDR1 SNHLY, CDR2 FYNNEI. The V segment lost 5 bases and the J segment 0 bases; nucleotides outside the gene matches: 9. CDR3 size: 16 residues. This CDR3 is CASSSRTGSYSYEQYF. The CDR3 region has the DNA TGTGCCAGCAGTTCCAGGACAGGGTCTTACTCCTACGAGCAGTACTTC. The variable domain in full, completed from reference TRBV2 and TRBJ2-7, reads EPEVTQTPSHQVTQMGQEVILRCVPISNHLYFYWYRQILGQKVEFLVSFYNNEISEKSEIFDDQFSVERPDGSNFTLKIRSTKLEDSAMYFCASSSRTGSYSYEQYFGPGTRLTVT.

V and J are TRBV19 and TRBJ2-1; D unresolved. The V and J ends lost 0 bases and 7 bases respectively, with 7 bases between them. Germline CDR1 and CDR2: LNHDA and SQIVND (reference sequence). The CDR3 runs 13 residues. The CDR3 DNA follows: TGTGCCAGTAGTATAGATCTATCGAATGAGCAGTTCTTC. It yields the protein CASSIDLSNEQFF. Supplemented by reference TRBV19 and TRBJ2-1, the full variable domain reads DGGITQSPKYLFRKEGQNVTLSCEQNLNHDAMYWYRQDPGQGLRLIYYSQIVNDFQKGDIAEGYSVSREKKESFPLTVTSAQKNPTAFYLCASSIDLSNEQFFGPGTRLTVL.

This clone was recorded a few times. The chain links TRBV30 to TRBJ1-1, with TRBD1 matching over 8 bases. The CDR3 contains 15 residues. The junction had 6 bases not matched to a gene; V was cut back by 3 bases and J by 0 bases. The V gene's germline CDR1 is GTSNPN and CDR2 SVGIG (reference sequence). The CDR3 loop reads CAWRVGQGLNTEAFF. The CDR3 nucleotides are TGTGCCTGGAGGGTAGGACAGGGATTGAACACTGAAGCTTTCTTT.

The rearrangement uses TRBV19 and TRBJ2-7; 11 bases line up with TRBD2. This CDR3 contains 18 residues. The V gene's germline CDR1 is LNHDA and CDR2 SQIVND (reference sequence). V was clipped by 5 bases and J by 7 bases; unmatched bases: 19. The CDR3 coding sequence is TGTGCCAGTAGTTCTCGGAGTCTACTAGCGGGAGCTCGTCAGGAGCAGTACTTC. Its translation: CASSSRSLLAGARQEQYF.

The gene calls are TRBV5-1 and TRBJ2-7; 10 bases agree with TRBD2. CDR3 size: 13 residues. CDR1 and CDR2 from the germline V gene are SGHRS and YFSETQ. Trimming removed 4 bases from V and 5 bases from J; junction bases left unmatched: 3. DNA of the CDR3: TGCGCCAGCAGCCTAGCGGGAGTTCACGAGCAGTACTTC. Translating it yields CASSLAGVHEQYF.

The chain has TRBV6-5 and TRBJ2-7; D possibly corresponds to TRBD2 (5 bases). V was clipped by 0 bases and J by 0 bases, with 12 bases between them. This CDR3 comprises 16 residues. The germline CDR1 and CDR2 sequences are MNHEY and SVGAGI. The CDR3 coding sequence is TGTGCCAGCAGTTACTCCTTAGGAGGCGTCTCCTACGAGCAGTACTTC. Translated, it gives CASSYSLGGVSYEQYF.

This rearrangement joins TRBV19 to TRBJ2-3; TRBD1 matches at 11 bases. The V and J ends lost 5 bases and 4 bases, in that order; junction bases with no gene match: 8. CDR3 size: 16 residues. CDR1 and CDR2 from the germline V gene are LNHDA and SQIVND (reference sequence). CDR3 sequence: CASSPWTGGNSDTQYF. DNA for the CDR3: TGTGCCAGTAGTCCCTGGACAGGGGGCAATTCAGATACGCAGTATTTT.

The rearrangement joins TRBV19 to TRBJ2-7; 7 bases fit TRBD1. V gave up 6 bases and J gave up 2 bases; unmatched junction bases: 4. The CDR3 has 13 residues. The germline V gene has CDR1 LNHDA and CDR2 SQIVND (reference sequence). DNA of the CDR3: TGTGCCAGTAGACGGCAGGGGGCCTACGAGCAGTACTTC. This sequence encodes CASRRQGAYEQYF.

Here the CDR3 DNA reads TGTGCCATCAGTGATGGGTCGGGCTACAATGAGCAGTTCTTC. This sequence encodes CAISDGSGYNEQFF. The J gene is TRBJ2-1, the V gene TRBV10-3; D unclear. CDR3 length equals 14 residues. V shed 3 bases and J shed 3 bases, with 9 bases lying between them. CDR1 and CDR2 (germline): ENHRY, SYGVKD.

The rearrangement uses TRBV7-2 and TRBJ2-1; 13 bases are shared with TRBD2. There are 15 residues in the CDR3. CDR1 and CDR2 (germline): SGHTA, FQGNSA. The V gene end was trimmed by 5 bases and the J gene end by 5 bases; junction bases not matched to a gene: 3. CDR3 in amino acids: CASSPGLAGDNEQFF. The CDR3, as DNA: TGTGCCAGCAGCCCAGGACTAGCGGGAGACAATGAGCAGTTCTTC.

This chain links TRBV29-1 with TRBJ2-3; D gene uncertain. Germline CDR1 is SQVTM and CDR2 is ANQGSEA. V dropped 4 bases and J dropped 2 bases, with 10 bases sitting between them. This CDR3 is built from 13 residues. CDR3 sequence reads: CSVGKSTTDTQYF. The CDR3 coding sequence is TGCAGCGTTGGAAAGAGTACCACAGATACGCAGTATTTT.

The gene calls are TRBV6-5 and TRBJ2-7; tentatively, D is TRBD1 (6 bases). CDR1 and CDR2 (germline): MNHEY, SVGAGI. CDR3 length equals 13 residues. V lost 3 bases and J 2 bases, leaving 8 bases between the germline ends. The DNA for the CDR3 is TGTGCCAGCAGTTATACAGGGACCTACGAGCAGTACTTC. Protein product: CASSYTGTYEQYF.